Listed below are T cell receptor beta chains from one sample, sequenced in a study of regulatory T cells in long-lasting Graves disease. TCRdb reanalysed the multiplex PCR reads using MiXCR and keeps one entry per CDR3 protein. The table records 400,000 to 550,000 distinct CDR3 sequences, about a sixth of them present only once. The sample was also linked to a second study, of T cells in Graves' hyperthyroidism and ophthalmopathy.

The sequencing used peripheral blood mononuclear cells (PBMCs), collected at new diagnosis, from a patient treated with antithyroid drugs. Source of these receptors: a woman in her 30s with Graves disease. CDR3s include the opening cysteine and the closing phenylalanine or tryptophan. The D gene is left open where the match is weak. Only part of the rows carry a size: once, few, many, or a class if the clone is expanded.

>-|TRBJ1-2|TRBV11-2|many
CASSLDTAINYGYTF
TGTGCCAGCAGCTTAGATACAGCGATTAACTATGGCTACACCTTC
>TRBD1|TRBJ1-5|TRBV11-2|-
CASALDRGTHQPQHF
TGTGCCAGCGCCCTGGACAGGGGTACGCACCAGCCCCAGCATTTT
>-|TRBJ2-2|TRBV28|many
CATRTGRLFF
TGTGCCACCAGGACTGGGAGGCTGTTTTTT
>-|TRBJ2-1|TRBV27|many
CASSFLTVSSYNEQFF
TGTGCCAGCAGTTTTCTCACCGTAAGCTCCTACAATGAGCAGTTCTTC
>-|TRBJ1-1|TRBV5-6|many
CASSLLERDTEAFF
TGTGCCAGCAGCTTGTTAGAGCGGGACACTGAAGCTTTCTTT
>-|TRBJ1-2|TRBV6-1|many
CASSSVEVYGYTF
TGTGCCAGCAGCAGTGTCGAGGTGTATGGCTACACCTTC
>-|TRBJ2-7|TRBV7-2|many
CASSLASTGNYEQYF
TGTGCCAGCAGCTTAGCTTCTACAGGGAATTACGAGCAGTACTTC
>-|TRBJ2-3|TRBV28|many
CASNQGGTDTQYF
TGTGCCAGCAACCAGGGTGGCACAGATACGCAGTATTTT
>-|TRBJ1-5|TRBV6-5|many
CASSSTGRSNQPQHF
TGTGCCAGCAGTTCTACAGGGAGGAGCAATCAGCCCCAGCATTTT
>TRBD1|TRBJ1-4|TRBV18|-
CASSRGAGGTNEKLFF
TGTGCCAGCTCCCGTGGGGCAGGGGGCACTAATGAAAAACTGTTTTTT
>-|TRBJ2-1|TRBV7-9|-
CASSLPALDSFQPKAQFF
TGTGCCAGCAGCTTACCCGCCCTGGACAGCTTCCAACCCAAAGCGCAGTTCTTC
>-|TRBJ2-5|TRBV7-9|many
CASSLVQETQYF
TGTGCCAGCAGCTTAGTCCAAGAGACCCAGTACTTC
>-|TRBJ1-5|TRBV6-5|few
CASSYLASGNQPQHF
TGTGCCAGCAGTTACTTGGCGTCTGGCAATCAGCCCCAGCATTTT
>TRBD1|TRBJ2-3|TRBV28|many
CASSWGQGLTDTQYF
TGTGCCAGCAGTTGGGGACAGGGGCTCACAGATACGCAGTATTTT
>TRBD2|TRBJ2-7|TRBV11-2|many
CASSLRGLLYYEQYF
TGTGCCAGCAGCTTAAGGGGACTACTCTACTACGAGCAGTACTTC
>-|TRBJ2-7|TRBV7-2|few
CASSFGHIYEQYF
TGTGCCAGCAGCTTTGGACACATCTACGAGCAGTACTTC
>TRBD1|TRBJ1-1|TRBV20-1|few
CSAPGTVMNTEAFF
TGCAGTGCTCCCGGGACAGTCATGAACACTGAAGCTTTCTTT
>-|TRBJ1-5|TRBV10-2|many
CASTYSRGQPQHF
TGCGCCAGCACTTACAGCAGGGGACAGCCCCAGCATTTT
>-|TRBJ1-2|TRBV4-1|-
CASSRRNLQTNYGYTF
TGCGCCAGCAGCCGAAGGAACCTACAAACGAACTATGGCTACACCTTC
>-|TRBJ2-2|TRBV6-2/TRBV6-3|-
CASSIFSGQPNTGELFF
TGTGCCAGCAGTATCTTTAGTGGGCAGCCGAACACCGGGGAGCTGTTTTTT
>-|TRBJ2-7|TRBV3-1|many
CASSQDERRGPYEQYF
TGTGCCAGCAGCCAAGATGAACGGAGGGGACCCTACGAGCAGTACTTC
>-|TRBJ1-2|TRBV28|many
CASSLGDLYGYTF
TGTGCCAGCAGTTTAGGGGACCTTTATGGCTACACCTTC
>-|TRBJ2-1|TRBV5-1|-
CASSLVQGGNNEQFF
TGCGCCAGCAGCTTGGTACAGGGTGGCAACAATGAGCAGTTCTTC
>TRBD2|TRBJ2-5|TRBV7-9|-
CASSSGLAGRRETQYF
TGTGCCAGCAGCTCCGGACTAGCGGGACGTAGGGAGACCCAGTACTTC
>TRBD1|TRBJ1-3|TRBV9|many
CASTTGTVGNTIYF
TGTGCCAGCACTACCGGGACAGTTGGAAACACCATATATTTT
>TRBD1|TRBJ1-1|TRBV27|many
CASTQPGTGNTEAFF
TGTGCCAGCACCCAACCCGGGACAGGGAACACTGAAGCTTTCTTT
>-|TRBJ2-7|TRBV30|many
CACWAGTYPYEQYF
TGTGCCTGCTGGGCCGGGACATACCCCTACGAGCAGTACTTC
>-|TRBJ2-5|TRBV7-2|many
CASSLKARNAIQTQYF
TGTGCCAGCAGCTTGAAAGCGCGGAATGCTATTCAGACCCAGTACTTC
>-|TRBJ2-3|TRBV5-1|many
CASSFVGASGGVTDTQYF
TGCGCCAGCAGCTTCGTGGGGGCCTCGGGGGGCGTCACAGATACGCAGTATTTT